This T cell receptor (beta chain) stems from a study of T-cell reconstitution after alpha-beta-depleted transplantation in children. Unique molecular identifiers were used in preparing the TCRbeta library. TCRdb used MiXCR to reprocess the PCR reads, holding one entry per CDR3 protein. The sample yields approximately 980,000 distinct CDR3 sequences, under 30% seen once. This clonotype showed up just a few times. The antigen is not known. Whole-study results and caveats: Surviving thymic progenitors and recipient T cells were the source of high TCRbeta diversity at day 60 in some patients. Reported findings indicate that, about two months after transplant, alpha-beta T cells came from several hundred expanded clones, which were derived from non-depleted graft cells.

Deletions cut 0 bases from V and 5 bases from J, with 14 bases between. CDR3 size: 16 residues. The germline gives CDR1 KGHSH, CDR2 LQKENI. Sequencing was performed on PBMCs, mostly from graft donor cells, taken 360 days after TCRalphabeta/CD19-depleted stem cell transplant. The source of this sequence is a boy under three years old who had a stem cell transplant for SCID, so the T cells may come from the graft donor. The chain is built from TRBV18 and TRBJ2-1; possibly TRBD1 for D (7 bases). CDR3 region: CASSPPGQGGHNEQFF. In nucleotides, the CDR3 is TGTGCCAGCTCACCACCGGGGCAGGGGGGCCACAATGAGCAGTTCTTC.